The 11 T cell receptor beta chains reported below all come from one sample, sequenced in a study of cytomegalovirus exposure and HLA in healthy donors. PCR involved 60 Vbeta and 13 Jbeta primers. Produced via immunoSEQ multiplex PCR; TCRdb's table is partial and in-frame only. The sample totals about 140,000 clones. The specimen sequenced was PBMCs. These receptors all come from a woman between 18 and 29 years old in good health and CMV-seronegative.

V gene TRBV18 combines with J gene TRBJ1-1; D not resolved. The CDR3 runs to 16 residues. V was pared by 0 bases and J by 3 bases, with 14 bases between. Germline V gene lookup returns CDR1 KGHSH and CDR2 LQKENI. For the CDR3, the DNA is TGTGCCAGCTCACCACCGGGAGGGCGCGCAGACACTGAAGCTTTCTTT. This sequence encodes CASSPPGGRADTEAFF. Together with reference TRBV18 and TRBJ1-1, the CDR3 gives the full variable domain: NAGVMQNPRHLVRRRGQEARLRCSPMKGHSHVYWYRQLPEEGLKFMVYLQKENIIDESGMPKERFSAEFPKEGPSILRIQQVVRGDSAAYFCASSPPGGRADTEAFFGQGTRLTVV.

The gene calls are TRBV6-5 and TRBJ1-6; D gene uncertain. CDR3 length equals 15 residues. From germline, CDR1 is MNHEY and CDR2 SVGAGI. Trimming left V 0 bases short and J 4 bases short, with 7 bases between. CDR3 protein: CASSYSPDYNSPLHF. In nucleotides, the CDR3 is TGTGCCAGCAGTTACTCCCCAGATTATAATTCACCCCTCCACTTT.

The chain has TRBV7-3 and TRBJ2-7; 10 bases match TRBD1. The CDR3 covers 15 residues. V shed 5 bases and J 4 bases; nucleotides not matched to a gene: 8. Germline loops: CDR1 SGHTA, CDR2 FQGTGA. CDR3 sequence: CASSPGDRGIYEQYF. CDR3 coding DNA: TGTGCCAGCAGCCCAGGGGACAGGGGAATTTACGAGCAGTACTTC.

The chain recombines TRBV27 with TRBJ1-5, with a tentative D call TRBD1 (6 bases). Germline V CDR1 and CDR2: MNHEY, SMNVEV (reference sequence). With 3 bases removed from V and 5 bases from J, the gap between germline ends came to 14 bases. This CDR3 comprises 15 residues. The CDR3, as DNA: TGTGCCAGCAGTTTGGGAGCAGGGGAATATCAGCCCCAGCATTTT. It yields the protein CASSLGAGEYQPQHF.

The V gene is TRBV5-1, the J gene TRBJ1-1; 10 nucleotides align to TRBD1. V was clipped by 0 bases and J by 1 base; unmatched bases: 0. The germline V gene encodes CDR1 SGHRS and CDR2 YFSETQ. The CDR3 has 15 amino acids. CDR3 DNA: TGCGCCAGCAGCTTGGGGGACAGGGGGAACACTGAAGCTTTCTTT. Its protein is CASSLGDRGNTEAFF.

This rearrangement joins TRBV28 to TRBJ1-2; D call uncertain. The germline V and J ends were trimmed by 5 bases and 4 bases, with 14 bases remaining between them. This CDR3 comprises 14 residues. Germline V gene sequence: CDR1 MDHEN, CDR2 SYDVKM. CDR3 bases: TGTGCCAGCAGTAGTCCGTTAAAACTCTATGGCTACACCTTC. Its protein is CASSSPLKLYGYTF.

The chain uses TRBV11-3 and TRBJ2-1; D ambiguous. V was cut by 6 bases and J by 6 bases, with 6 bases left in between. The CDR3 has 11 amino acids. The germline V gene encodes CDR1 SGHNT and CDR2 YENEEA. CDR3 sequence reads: CASSQSNEQFF. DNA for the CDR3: TGTGCCAGCAGTCAGTCCAATGAGCAGTTCTTC. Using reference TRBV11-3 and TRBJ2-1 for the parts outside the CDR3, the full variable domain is EAGVVQSPRYKIIEKKQPVAFWCNPISGHNTLYWYLQNLGQGPELLIRYENEEAVDDSQLPKDRFSAERLKGVDSTLKIQPAELGDSAVYLCASSQSNEQFFGPGTRLTVL.

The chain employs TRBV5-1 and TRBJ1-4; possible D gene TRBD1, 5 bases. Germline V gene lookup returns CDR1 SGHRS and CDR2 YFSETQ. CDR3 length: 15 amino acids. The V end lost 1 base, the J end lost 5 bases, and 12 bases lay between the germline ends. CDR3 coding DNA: TGCGCCAGCAGCTTGTGGAGGGGCGACAATGAAAAACTGTTTTTT. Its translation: CASSLWRGDNEKLFF.

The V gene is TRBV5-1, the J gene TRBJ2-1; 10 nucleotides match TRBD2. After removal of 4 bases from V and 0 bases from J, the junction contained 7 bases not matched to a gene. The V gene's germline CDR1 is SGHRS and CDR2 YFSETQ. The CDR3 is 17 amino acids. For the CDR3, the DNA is TGCGCCAGCAGCGGCTCGTCTAGCGGGAGCTCCTACAATGAGCAGTTCTTC. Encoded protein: CASSGSSSGSSYNEQFF.

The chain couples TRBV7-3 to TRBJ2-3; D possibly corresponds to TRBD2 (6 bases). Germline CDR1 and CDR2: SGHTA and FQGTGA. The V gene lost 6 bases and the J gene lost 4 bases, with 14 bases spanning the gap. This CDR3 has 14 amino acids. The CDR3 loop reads CASSRTTGSDTQYF. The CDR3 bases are TGTGCCAGCAGTCGGACTACCGGGTCAGATACGCAGTATTTT. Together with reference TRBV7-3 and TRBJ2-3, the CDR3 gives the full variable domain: GAGVSQTPSNKVTEKGKYVELRCDPISGHTALYWYRQSLGQGPEFLIYFQGTGAADDSGLPNDRFFAVRPEGSVSTLKIQRTERGDSAVYLCASSRTTGSDTQYFGPGTRLTVL.

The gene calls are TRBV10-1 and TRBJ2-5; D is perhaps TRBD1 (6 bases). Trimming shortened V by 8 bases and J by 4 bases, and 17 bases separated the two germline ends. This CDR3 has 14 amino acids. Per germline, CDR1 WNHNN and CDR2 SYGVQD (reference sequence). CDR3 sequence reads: CASSEAGARETQYF. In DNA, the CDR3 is TGCGCCAGCTCGGAGGCAGGGGCACGAGAGACCCAGTACTTC.